The source of this TCR beta chain is a study of OX40 agonist ivuxolimab in advanced cancers. V dropped 0 bases and J dropped 2 bases, with 5 bases sitting between them. CDR3 length: 14 amino acids. Per the germline V gene, CDR1 is GTSNPN and CDR2 is SVGIG (reference sequence). TCRdb's copy holds only in-frame clones and misses some; the assay was immunoSEQ multiplex PCR. The data show some 60,000 clones, about four fifths seen once. The origin of this receptor is an adult with an advanced solid tumor such as melanoma, head and neck, liver or kidney cancer. The rearrangement links TRBV30 to TRBJ1-6; D remains unclear. Sequencing used CD4+ or CD8+ T cells sorted from blood, obtained in a trial of the OX40 agonist ivuxolimab. CDR3 nucleotides: TGTGCCTGGAGTGTAGCCACCTATAATTCACCCCTCCACTTT. This codes for CAWSVATYNSPLHF.